A selection of T cell receptor beta chains follows, all from one sample in a study of PD-L1 blockade in urothelial cancer. Sequenced by immunoSEQ multiplex PCR; TCRdb stores in-frame clones only, minus some. The sample has roughly 45,000 clones; approximately 90% are singletons. The sample consisted of PBMCs, taken around atezolizumab (anti-PD-L1) treatment. All receptors come from a woman in her fifties or sixties with urothelial cancer. Each CDR3 is given with its conserved first and last residue. A D gene is named only where the DNA matches it firmly. Only some rows state a clone size, as once, few, many or a class for expanded clones.

V	J	D	size	DNA	CDR3
TRBV7-3	TRBJ2-3	-	-	TGTGCCAGCAGGAGGGAGGCAGATACGCAGTATTTT	CASRREADTQYF
TRBV18	TRBJ2-7	TRBD1	-	TGTGCCAGCTCACCGGGGACAGGGGATCGCGAGCAGTACTTC	CASSPGTGDREQYF
TRBV19	TRBJ1-5	TRBD1	-	TGTGCCAGTGCGATCCGGGACAGGGGATCGGGCAATCAGCCCCAGCATTTT	CASAIRDRGSGNQPQHF
TRBV7-9	TRBJ1-5	-	-	TGTGCCAGCAGCTTAGCGGGGCGAAATCAGCCCCAGCATTTT	CASSLAGRNQPQHF
TRBV5-1	TRBJ2-5	TRBD2	-	TGCGCCAGCAGCTTGGGGGCTAGCGGGGGGCTAGAGACCCAGTACTTC	CASSLGASGGLETQYF
TRBV27	TRBJ2-1	TRBD1	-	TGTGCCAGCAGTATCGACAGGGGACCCGACAATGAGCAGTTCTTC	CASSIDRGPDNEQFF
TRBV29-1	TRBJ1-4	-	once	TGCAGCGTTGCCGGAGGGGCAACTAATGAAAAACTGTTTTTT	CSVAGGATNEKLFF
TRBV7-9	TRBJ2-3	-	-	TGTGCCAGCAGCTTATCGCGGGCAGATACGCAGTATTTT	CASSLSRADTQYF
TRBV5-4	TRBJ1-2	-	-	TGTGCCAGCAGCGATGGGGGGGGGATAGGCGGCTACACCTTC	CASSDGGGIGGYTF
TRBV14	TRBJ2-7	TRBD2	-	TGTGCCAGCAGCCATTCATTTGGGACGGGGGGATCCTACGAGCAGTACTTC	CASSHSFGTGGSYEQYF
TRBV7-9	TRBJ1-2	-	-	TGTGCCAGCAGCCAAGCGACAGGACCGTACTACACCTTC	CASSQATGPYYTF
TRBV4-1	TRBJ2-5	TRBD2	-	TGCGCCAGCAGCCAAGATGGTCCCGGGACTAGCGGGATTTCTCGAGAGACCCAGTACTTC	CASSQDGPGTSGISRETQYF
TRBV5-1	TRBJ2-5	-	-	TGCGCCAGCAGCTTGGAGGGGGAGACCCAGTACTTC	CASSLEGETQYF
TRBV20-1	TRBJ2-1	-	once	TGCAGTGCTAGAGGGGCGGGTGAGCAGTTCTTC	CSARGAGEQFF
TRBV5-5	TRBJ1-1	TRBD1	-	TGTGCCAGCAGCTTAGTTGGACAGGGGAACACTGAAGCTTTCTTT	CASSLVGQGNTEAFF
TRBV18	TRBJ2-5	-	-	TGTGCCAGCTCACCCCTAGATAATCAAGAGACCCAGTACTTC	CASSPLDNQETQYF
TRBV19	TRBJ1-5	TRBD1	-	TGTGCCAGTAGTAACGAGGACAGGGGCAATCAGCCCCAGCATTTT	CASSNEDRGNQPQHF
TRBV5-1	TRBJ1-2	TRBD1	-	TGCGCCAGCAGCCCTACAGGGGATGGCTACACCTTC	CASSPTGDGYTF
TRBV7-3	TRBJ2-5	TRBD1	-	TGTGCCAGCAGCCGAAGGGGGGACAGGGGGCGAGAGACCCAGTACTTC	CASSRRGDRGRETQYF
TRBV5-4	TRBJ2-3	-	-	TGTGCCAGCAGCTTTGGGACAAGCCCAAAGGATACGCAGTATTTT	CASSFGTSPKDTQYF
TRBV18	TRBJ2-1	-	-	TGTGCCAGCTCACCATATTTCAGGACAGCATACAATGAGCAGTTCTTC	CASSPYFRTAYNEQFF
TRBV4-3	TRBJ1-4	-	-	TGCGCCAGCAGCCAAAGAAGGGGGTTTTCTAATGAAAAACTGTTTTTT	CASSQRRGFSNEKLFF
TRBV7-8	TRBJ2-7	-	-	TGTGCCAGCACCCGAACAGGGACATCCTACGAGCAGTACTTC	CASTRTGTSYEQYF
TRBV29-1	TRBJ2-3	-	once	TGCAGCGTTGAACAGGGAGGCCCCACAGATACGCAGTATTTT	CSVEQGGPTDTQYF
TRBV6-6	TRBJ1-5	-	-	TGTGCCAGCAGGTCCTCTTTTAATAGCAATCAGCCCCAGCATTTT	CASRSSFNSNQPQHF
TRBV4-3	TRBJ2-5	-	medium-sized	TGCGCCAGCAGCCAAGGGGTTGGGGCGGGGGAGACCCAGTACTTC	CASSQGVGAGETQYF
TRBV5-5	TRBJ2-5	-	-	TGTGCCAGCAGCCTTCCACGGGACTTTGCGACCCAGTACTTC	CASSLPRDFATQYF
TRBV7-2	TRBJ2-3	TRBD2	-	TGTGCCAGCAGCACCCGCTCGGGCGGGGGGTTCACAGATACGCAGTATTTT	CASSTRSGGGFTDTQYF
TRBV15	TRBJ1-1	-	-	TGTGCCACCAGCAGAGGGATCACAGGGAACACTGAAGCTTTCTTT	CATSRGITGNTEAFF
TRBV28	TRBJ2-7	-	-	TGTGCCAGCAGTTTACAATCGGGACACCACGAGCAGTACTTC	CASSLQSGHHEQYF
TRBV5-4	TRBJ1-2	TRBD1	-	TGTGCCAGCAGCTCGACAGGGCTCACGGGCTACACCTTC	CASSSTGLTGYTF
TRBV7-2	TRBJ2-1	-	-	TGTGCCAGCAGGGTCGGGACTTCGGCCCTCTACAATGAGCAGTTCTTC	CASRVGTSALYNEQFF
TRBV4-3	TRBJ2-2	TRBD2	-	TGCGCCAGCAGCGAAATAGCGGGGTCCGCCGGGGAGCTGTTTTTT	CASSEIAGSAGELFF
TRBV7-9	TRBJ2-3	-	-	TGTGCCACTAAACGGACAGAAGGTGGCACAGATACGCAGTATTTT	CATKRTEGGTDTQYF
TRBV7-2	TRBJ2-1	-	-	TGTGCCAGCAGCTCTATAGCGGATAGCGGAGACAATGAGCAGTTCTTC	CASSSIADSGDNEQFF
TRBV19	TRBJ2-3	-	once	TGTGCCAGCAACGTCGGGTCTTCTTTCACAGATACGCAGTATTTT	CASNVGSSFTDTQYF
TRBV27	TRBJ1-5	-	-	TGTGCCAGCAGTTACAGTCATCAGCCCCAGCATTTT	CASSYSHQPQHF
TRBV14	TRBJ1-1	-	-	TGTGCCAGCAGCGTACAGGGGAACACTGAAGCTTTCTTT	CASSVQGNTEAFF
TRBV2	TRBJ1-2	-	-	TGTGCCAGCAGGGGGACAACCAGAGATGGCTACACCTTC	CASRGTTRDGYTF
TRBV7-2	TRBJ1-3	-	-	TGTGCCAGCAGCTCCGGACTGCGCCTTCTCTCTGGAAACACCATATATTTT	CASSSGLRLLSGNTIYF
TRBV12-5	TRBJ1-1	-	-	TGTGCTAGTGCCTCATGGGGGGAGAACACTGAAGCTTTCTTT	CASASWGENTEAFF
TRBV7-2	TRBJ1-2	-	-	TGTGCCAGCAGCCCCAGGATTCTGGAGGGCTATGGCTACACCTTC	CASSPRILEGYGYTF
TRBV5-6	TRBJ2-7	-	-	TGTGCCAGCAGCTTGGCAGGAGTAGGGGTAGCCTACGAGCAGTACTTC	CASSLAGVGVAYEQYF
TRBV28	TRBJ1-5	-	-	TGTGCCAGCAGCGGTAGGAGTAGGACACACCAGCCCCAGCATTTT	CASSGRSRTHQPQHF
TRBV5-1	TRBJ1-1	-	once	TGCGCCAGCAGCGAGCGTACCGAGAACACTGAAGCTTTCTTT	CASSERTENTEAFF
TRBV21-1	TRBJ1-4	-	-	TGTGCCAGCAGCACCCCTCGGGGGGGAAGGGAAAAACTGTTTTTT	CASSTPRGGREKLFF
TRBV6-5	TRBJ1-2	-	few	TGTGCCAGCAGTTACTCGGTACCGGGGGGAAGAGGCTACACCTTC	CASSYSVPGGRGYTF
TRBV28	TRBJ1-1	TRBD1	-	TGTGCCAGCAGTCTTCCGGGACAGGGTAACACTGAAGCTTTCTTT	CASSLPGQGNTEAFF
TRBV7-3	TRBJ2-1	TRBD2	-	TGTGCCAGCAGGAAACCGGGACTAGCGGGGGATGAGCAGTTCTTC	CASRKPGLAGDEQFF
TRBV11-2	TRBJ2-3	-	-	TGTGCCAGCAGCTCCGCTTGGAGTACGCAGTATTTT	CASSSAWSTQYF
TRBV11-3	TRBJ1-1	TRBD1	once	TGTGCCAGCAGCAAGGGACAGGGTGACACTGAAGCTTTCTTT	CASSKGQGDTEAFF